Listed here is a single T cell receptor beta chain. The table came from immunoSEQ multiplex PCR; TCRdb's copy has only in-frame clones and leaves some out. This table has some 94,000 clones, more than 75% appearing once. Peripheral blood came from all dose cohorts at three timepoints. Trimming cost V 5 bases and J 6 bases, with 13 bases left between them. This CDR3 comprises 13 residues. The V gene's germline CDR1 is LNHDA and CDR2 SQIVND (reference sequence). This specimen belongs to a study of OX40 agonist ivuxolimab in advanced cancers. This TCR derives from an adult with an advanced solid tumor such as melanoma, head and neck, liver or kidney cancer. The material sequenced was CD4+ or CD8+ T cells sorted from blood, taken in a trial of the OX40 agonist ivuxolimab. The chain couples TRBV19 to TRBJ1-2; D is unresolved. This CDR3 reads CASSPRTANGYTF. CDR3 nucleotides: TGTGCCAGTAGTCCCCGGACGGCCAATGGCTACACCTTC.